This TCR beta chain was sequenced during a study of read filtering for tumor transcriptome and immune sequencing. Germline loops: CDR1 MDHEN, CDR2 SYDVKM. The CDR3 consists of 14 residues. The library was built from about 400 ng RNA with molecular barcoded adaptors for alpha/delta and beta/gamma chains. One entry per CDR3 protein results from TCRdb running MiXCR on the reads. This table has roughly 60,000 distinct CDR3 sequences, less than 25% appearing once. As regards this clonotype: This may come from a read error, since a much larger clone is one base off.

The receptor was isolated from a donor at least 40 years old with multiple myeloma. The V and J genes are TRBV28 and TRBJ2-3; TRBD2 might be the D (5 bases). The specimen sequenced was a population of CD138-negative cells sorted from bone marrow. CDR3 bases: TGTGCCAGCAGCTCAGCGGACGGGCCAGATACGCCGTATTTT. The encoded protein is CASSSADGPDTPYF. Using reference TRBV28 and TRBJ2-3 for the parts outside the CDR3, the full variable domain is DVKVTQSSRYLVKRTGEKVFLECVQDMDHENMFWYRQDPGLGLRLIYFSYDVKMKEKGDIPEGYSVSREKKERFSLILESASTNQTSMYLCASSSADGPDTPYFGPGTRLTVL.